This is a list of T cell receptor beta chains from one sample in a study of cytomegalovirus exposure and HLA in healthy donors. The table came from immunoSEQ multiplex PCR; TCRdb's copy has only in-frame clones and leaves some out. This listing includes approximately 180,000 clones. The source material was PBMCs. These receptors were obtained from a man between 25 and 39 years old in good health and CMV-seronegative. The CDR3 runs from the conserved cysteine through the conserved F or W. D genes are given only for firm matches.

J gene: TRBJ2-7
D gene: TRBD1
V gene: TRBV18
CDR3 protein: CASSPMGTESYEQYF
CDR3 DNA: TGTGCCAGCTCACCTATGGGGACAGAATCCTACGAGCAGTACTTC

J gene: TRBJ2-3
D gene: TRBD2
V gene: TRBV14
CDR3 protein: CASSHRRGTSGRGWTDTQYF
CDR3 DNA: TGTGCCAGCAGCCACAGACGGGGAACTAGCGGGAGAGGGTGGACAGATACGCAGTATTTT

J gene: TRBJ2-5
D gene: NA
V gene: TRBV25-1
CDR3 protein: CASSELEGYETQYF
CDR3 DNA: TGTGCCAGCAGTGAGCTGGAGGGTTACGAGACCCAGTACTTC

J gene: TRBJ1-2
D gene: NA
V gene: TRBV30
CDR3 protein: CAWSFTDSLNYGYTF
CDR3 DNA: TGTGCCTGGAGTTTCACGGACAGCCTTAACTATGGCTACACCTTC

J gene: TRBJ2-4
D gene: NA
V gene: TRBV13
CDR3 protein: CASSPRAGSDIQYF
CDR3 DNA: TGTGCCAGCAGCCCCAGGGCAGGGTCCGACATTCAGTACTTC

J gene: TRBJ1-1
D gene: TRBD1
V gene: TRBV6-1
CDR3 protein: CASSWDRATAEAFF
CDR3 DNA: TGTGCCAGCAGTTGGGACAGAGCAACGGCGGAAGCTTTCTTT

J gene: TRBJ1-5
D gene: TRBD1
V gene: TRBV28
CDR3 protein: CATFGQGAWEREQPQHF
CDR3 DNA: TGTGCCACCTTCGGACAGGGGGCGTGGGAACGAGAGCAGCCCCAGCATTTT

J gene: TRBJ2-3
D gene: TRBD2
V gene: TRBV10-3
CDR3 protein: CAISDGGRATDTQYF
CDR3 DNA: TGTGCCATCAGTGACGGCGGGAGGGCCACAGATACGCAGTATTTT

J gene: TRBJ1-1
D gene: NA
V gene: TRBV27
CDR3 protein: CASSLNLANTEAFF
CDR3 DNA: TGTGCCAGCAGTTTGAATTTAGCGAACACTGAAGCTTTCTTT

J gene: TRBJ2-7
D gene: NA
V gene: TRBV19
CDR3 protein: CASSISRSSYEQYF
CDR3 DNA: TGTGCCAGTAGTATATCTAGAAGCTCCTACGAGCAGTACTTC

J gene: TRBJ2-3
D gene: TRBD2
V gene: TRBV4-2
CDR3 protein: CASSAFSGRTDTQYF
CDR3 DNA: TGTGCCAGCAGCGCTTTTAGCGGGAGGACAGATACGCAGTATTTT

J gene: TRBJ2-3
D gene: NA
V gene: TRBV11-3
CDR3 protein: CASSSLGDRTDTQYF
CDR3 DNA: TGTGCCAGCAGCTCGCTCGGGGATAGGACAGATACGCAGTATTTT

J gene: TRBJ1-5
D gene: NA
V gene: TRBV2
CDR3 protein: CASSDWTDSNQPQHF
CDR3 DNA: TGTGCCAGCAGTGATTGGACAGATAGCAATCAGCCCCAGCATTTT

J gene: TRBJ1-1
D gene: NA
V gene: TRBV25-1
CDR3 protein: CASSGYRAEAFF
CDR3 DNA: TGTGCCAGCAGTGGGTACAGGGCTGAAGCTTTCTTT

J gene: TRBJ1-2
D gene: TRBD1
V gene: TRBV6-1
CDR3 protein: CASSDRQGRLSGYTF
CDR3 DNA: TGTGCCAGCAGTGACCGACAGGGGCGCCTTTCTGGCTACACCTTC

J gene: TRBJ1-1
D gene: NA
V gene: TRBV5-5
CDR3 protein: CASSQNTEAFF
CDR3 DNA: TGTGCCAGCAGCCAAAACACTGAAGCTTTCTTT

J gene: TRBJ1-3
D gene: NA
V gene: TRBV28
CDR3 protein: CASSSSGGGNTIYF
CDR3 DNA: TGTGCCAGCAGTTCTTCCGGGGGAGGAAACACCATATATTTT

J gene: TRBJ2-5
D gene: NA
V gene: TRBV1
CDR3 protein: CTSSQEGRRGWTSEQETQYF
CDR3 DNA: TGCACCAGCAGCCAAGAGGGCCGTCGCGGATGGACTAGCGAGCAAGAGACCCAGTACTTC

J gene: TRBJ1-2
D gene: NA
V gene: TRBV30
CDR3 protein: CAWSTPRVRIYGYTF
CDR3 DNA: TGTGCCTGGAGTACCCCCAGGGTGCGTATCTATGGCTACACCTTC

J gene: TRBJ1-1
D gene: NA
V gene: TRBV7-9
CDR3 protein: CASTMTDWNTEAFF
CDR3 DNA: TGTGCCAGCACGATGACAGATTGGAACACTGAAGCTTTCTTT

J gene: TRBJ1-3
D gene: NA
V gene: TRBV29-1
CDR3 protein: CSVDGQGSGNTIYF
CDR3 DNA: TGCAGCGTTGATGGGCAGGGGAGTGGAAACACCATATATTTT

J gene: TRBJ2-7
D gene: TRBD2
V gene: TRBV19
CDR3 protein: CASSPWTSGSPYEQYF
CDR3 DNA: TGTGCCAGTAGTCCCTGGACTAGCGGGAGCCCATACGAGCAGTACTTC

J gene: TRBJ1-3
D gene: TRBD1
V gene: TRBV11-3
CDR3 protein: CASSSGQGLDTIYF
CDR3 DNA: TGTGCCAGCAGCTCCGGACAGGGGTTAGACACCATATATTTT

J gene: TRBJ2-4
D gene: NA
V gene: TRBV27
CDR3 protein: CASSVRESLNIQYF
CDR3 DNA: TGTGCCAGCAGTGTCCGGGAGTCTCTAAACATTCAGTACTTC

J gene: TRBJ2-3
D gene: NA
V gene: TRBV14
CDR3 protein: CASSQDAYWKGAGLRTDTQYF
CDR3 DNA: TGTGCCAGCAGCCAAGATGCGTACTGGAAGGGAGCGGGCTTAAGGACAGATACGCAGTATTTT

J gene: TRBJ2-6
D gene: NA
V gene: TRBV18
CDR3 protein: CASSQSSGANVLTF
CDR3 DNA: TGTGCCAGCTCACAGAGCTCTGGGGCCAACGTCCTGACTTTC

J gene: TRBJ1-5
D gene: TRBD1
V gene: TRBV27
CDR3 protein: CASSLRGTGLEGNQPQHF
CDR3 DNA: TGTGCCAGCAGTTTAAGGGGGACAGGGCTGGAGGGCAATCAGCCCCAGCATTTT

J gene: TRBJ1-1
D gene: TRBD1
V gene: TRBV11-3
CDR3 protein: CASKHRGITEAFF
CDR3 DNA: TGTGCCAGCAAACACAGGGGGATCACTGAAGCTTTCTTT

J gene: TRBJ2-7
D gene: NA
V gene: TRBV4-3
CDR3 protein: CASSPVDGGYEQYF
CDR3 DNA: TGCGCCAGCAGCCCAGTTGACGGAGGCTACGAGCAGTACTTC

J gene: TRBJ1-4
D gene: TRBD1
V gene: TRBV28
CDR3 protein: CASSSTGALNEKLFF
CDR3 DNA: TGTGCCAGCAGTTCTACAGGGGCACTTAATGAAAAACTGTTTTTT

J gene: TRBJ2-7
D gene: NA
V gene: TRBV5-1
CDR3 protein: CASSSTGKPYEQYF
CDR3 DNA: TGCGCCAGCAGCTCAACAGGAAAGCCCTACGAGCAGTACTTC

J gene: TRBJ2-5
D gene: NA
V gene: TRBV6-1
CDR3 protein: CASSEGFRETQYF
CDR3 DNA: TGTGCCAGCAGTGAAGGGTTCAGAGAGACCCAGTACTTC

J gene: TRBJ2-2
D gene: NA
V gene: TRBV28
CDR3 protein: CASSSSDRNTGELFF
CDR3 DNA: TGTGCCAGCAGTTCCTCCGACAGGAACACCGGGGAGCTGTTTTTT

J gene: TRBJ2-7
D gene: NA
V gene: TRBV28
CDR3 protein: CASSSGTLYEQYF
CDR3 DNA: TGTGCCAGCAGTTCCGGGACACTTTACGAGCAGTACTTC

J gene: TRBJ2-3
D gene: NA
V gene: TRBV10-3
CDR3 protein: CAISEPGSDTQYF
CDR3 DNA: TGTGCCATCAGTGAGCCGGGGTCAGATACGCAGTATTTT

J gene: TRBJ2-1
D gene: TRBD2
V gene: TRBV10-1
CDR3 protein: CASSEGVASGRAIYNEQFF
CDR3 DNA: TGCGCCAGCAGTGAAGGGGTGGCTAGCGGGAGGGCGATCTACAATGAGCAGTTCTTC

J gene: TRBJ2-7
D gene: TRBD2
V gene: TRBV10-3
CDR3 protein: CASARREGQNEQYF
CDR3 DNA: TGTGCCAGCGCCCGACGGGAGGGCCAGAACGAGCAGTACTTC

J gene: TRBJ2-1
D gene: TRBD2
V gene: TRBV18
CDR3 protein: CASSPGLAGGDEQFF
CDR3 DNA: TGTGCCAGCTCACCAGGACTAGCGGGAGGGGATGAGCAGTTCTTC

J gene: TRBJ1-4
D gene: TRBD1
V gene: TRBV6-6
CDR3 protein: CASSLYRGEKLFF
CDR3 DNA: TGTGCCAGCAGTTTGTACAGGGGAGAAAAACTGTTTTTT

J gene: TRBJ1-2
D gene: TRBD1
V gene: TRBV4-3
CDR3 protein: CASSQDTTGYNYGYTF
CDR3 DNA: TGCGCCAGCAGCCAAGATACGACAGGGTATAACTATGGCTACACCTTC

J gene: TRBJ2-7
D gene: TRBD2
V gene: TRBV30
CDR3 protein: CAWGLADSKGVSYEQYF
CDR3 DNA: TGTGCCTGGGGACTAGCGGATTCTAAAGGGGTTTCCTACGAGCAGTACTTC

J gene: TRBJ2-7
D gene: NA
V gene: TRBV30
CDR3 protein: CAWSVGGVVYEQYF
CDR3 DNA: TGTGCCTGGAGTGTAGGCGGGGTAGTCTACGAGCAGTACTTC

J gene: TRBJ2-1
D gene: TRBD2
V gene: TRBV10-1
CDR3 protein: CASSGYTIAGGPNEQFF
CDR3 DNA: TGCGCCAGCAGTGGGTATACTATTGCGGGAGGGCCGAATGAGCAGTTCTTC

J gene: TRBJ1-1
D gene: TRBD1
V gene: TRBV6-1
CDR3 protein: CASSSTGGANTEAFF
CDR3 DNA: TGTGCCAGCAGTTCGACAGGGGGCGCGAACACTGAAGCTTTCTTT

J gene: TRBJ2-2
D gene: TRBD2
V gene: TRBV9
CDR3 protein: CASSVGPGLALTGELFF
CDR3 DNA: TGTGCCAGCAGCGTGGGGCCGGGACTAGCGCTCACCGGGGAGCTGTTTTTT

J gene: TRBJ2-1
D gene: NA
V gene: TRBV6-1
CDR3 protein: CASSVRIAYNEQFF
CDR3 DNA: TGTGCCAGCAGTGTGAGAATTGCCTACAATGAGCAGTTCTTC

J gene: TRBJ2-2
D gene: TRBD2
V gene: TRBV11-2
CDR3 protein: CASSEGLAFRADTGELFF
CDR3 DNA: TGTGCCAGCAGCGAGGGACTAGCTTTTCGCGCGGACACCGGGGAGCTGTTTTTT

J gene: TRBJ2-3
D gene: TRBD2
V gene: TRBV29-1
CDR3 protein: CSVERAGGVTDTQYF
CDR3 DNA: TGCAGCGTAGAACGAGCGGGGGGGGTCACAGATACGCAGTATTTT

J gene: TRBJ1-2
D gene: NA
V gene: TRBV5-4
CDR3 protein: CASSLEQAFDYGYTF
CDR3 DNA: TGTGCCAGCAGCTTGGAACAGGCTTTTGACTATGGCTACACCTTC

J gene: TRBJ1-1
D gene: TRBD1
V gene: TRBV18
CDR3 protein: CASSPRQGANTEAFF
CDR3 DNA: TGTGCCAGCTCACCAAGGCAGGGGGCGAACACTGAAGCTTTCTTT

J gene: TRBJ2-5
D gene: NA
V gene: TRBV9
CDR3 protein: CASSVRGLGETQYF
CDR3 DNA: TGTGCCAGCAGCGTCCGGGGGTTGGGGGAGACCCAGTACTTC

J gene: TRBJ2-1
D gene: TRBD2
V gene: TRBV10-3
CDR3 protein: CAINVAGEEQFF
CDR3 DNA: TGTGCCATCAATGTAGCGGGGGAGGAGCAGTTCTTC

J gene: TRBJ1-2
D gene: NA
V gene: TRBV9
CDR3 protein: CASSVGAGADYGYTF
CDR3 DNA: TGTGCCAGCAGCGTGGGGGCGGGGGCGGACTATGGCTACACCTTC

J gene: TRBJ2-4
D gene: TRBD1
V gene: TRBV5-6
CDR3 protein: CASSLWTGLAKNIQYF
CDR3 DNA: TGTGCCAGCAGCCTATGGACAGGGCTAGCCAAAAACATTCAGTACTTC

J gene: TRBJ2-7
D gene: TRBD1
V gene: TRBV28
CDR3 protein: CASRMTGDTYEQYF
CDR3 DNA: TGTGCCAGCAGAATGACAGGGGATACCTACGAGCAGTACTTC

J gene: TRBJ2-5
D gene: NA
V gene: TRBV7-3
CDR3 protein: CASSFSGIQETQYF
CDR3 DNA: TGTGCCAGCAGCTTTTCGGGAATCCAAGAGACCCAGTACTTC

J gene: TRBJ1-5
D gene: TRBD1
V gene: TRBV7-8
CDR3 protein: CASSFSTGNMHQPQHF
CDR3 DNA: TGTGCCAGCAGCTTTTCGACAGGGAATATGCATCAGCCCCAGCATTTT

J gene: TRBJ2-3
D gene: NA
V gene: TRBV27
CDR3 protein: CASRAGVANTQYF
CDR3 DNA: TGTGCCAGCAGGGCCGGGGTCGCTAATACGCAGTATTTT

J gene: TRBJ2-1
D gene: NA
V gene: TRBV27
CDR3 protein: CASSSTYNEQFF
CDR3 DNA: TGTGCCAGCAGTTCCACCTACAATGAGCAGTTCTTC

J gene: TRBJ2-1
D gene: NA
V gene: TRBV19
CDR3 protein: CASSPQGGSSYNEQFF
CDR3 DNA: TGTGCCAGTAGTCCACAGGGCGGGAGCTCCTACAATGAGCAGTTCTTC